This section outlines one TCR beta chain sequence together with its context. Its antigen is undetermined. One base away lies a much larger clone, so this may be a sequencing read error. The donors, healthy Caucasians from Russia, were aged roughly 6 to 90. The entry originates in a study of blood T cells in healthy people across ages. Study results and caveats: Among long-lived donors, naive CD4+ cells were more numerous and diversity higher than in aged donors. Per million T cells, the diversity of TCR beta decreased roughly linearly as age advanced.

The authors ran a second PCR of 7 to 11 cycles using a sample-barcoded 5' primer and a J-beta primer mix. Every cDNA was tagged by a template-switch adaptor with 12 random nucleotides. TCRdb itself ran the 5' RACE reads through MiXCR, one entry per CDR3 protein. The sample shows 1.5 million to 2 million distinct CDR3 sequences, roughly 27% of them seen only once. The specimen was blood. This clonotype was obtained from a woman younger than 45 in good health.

The CDR3 region is CAGSRDLAGAVEQFF. For the CDR3, the DNA is TGTGCCGGCAGCCGAGACCTAGCGGGAGCGGTTGAGCAGTTCTTC. V and J are TRBV7-2 and TRBJ2-1, with TRBD2 identical over 10 bases. Germline CDR1 reads SGHTA; CDR2 reads FQGNSA. CDR3 size: 15 residues.